The TCR beta chain described here comes from a study of blood T cells in healthy people across ages. Looked up from germline, CDR1 is MGHRA and CDR2 is YSYEKL. Trimming took 1 base from V and 5 from J, leaving 6 bases between them. The CDR3 totals 13 residues. Together with a sample-barcoded 5' primer, a J-beta primer mix was included in a second PCR lasting roughly 7 to 11 cycles. TCRdb ran MiXCR on the 5' RACE reads and lists one entry per CDR3 protein. The table has some 1,800,000 distinct CDR3 sequences, roughly 43% seen once. Sequences were obtained from blood. The receptor's source is a human donor in good health. This rearrangement joins TRBV4-1 to TRBJ2-4; D unclear. Here the CDR3 DNA reads TGCGCCAGCAGCCAAGTCCGGGAAAACATTCAGTACTTC. The encoded protein is CASSQVRENIQYF.